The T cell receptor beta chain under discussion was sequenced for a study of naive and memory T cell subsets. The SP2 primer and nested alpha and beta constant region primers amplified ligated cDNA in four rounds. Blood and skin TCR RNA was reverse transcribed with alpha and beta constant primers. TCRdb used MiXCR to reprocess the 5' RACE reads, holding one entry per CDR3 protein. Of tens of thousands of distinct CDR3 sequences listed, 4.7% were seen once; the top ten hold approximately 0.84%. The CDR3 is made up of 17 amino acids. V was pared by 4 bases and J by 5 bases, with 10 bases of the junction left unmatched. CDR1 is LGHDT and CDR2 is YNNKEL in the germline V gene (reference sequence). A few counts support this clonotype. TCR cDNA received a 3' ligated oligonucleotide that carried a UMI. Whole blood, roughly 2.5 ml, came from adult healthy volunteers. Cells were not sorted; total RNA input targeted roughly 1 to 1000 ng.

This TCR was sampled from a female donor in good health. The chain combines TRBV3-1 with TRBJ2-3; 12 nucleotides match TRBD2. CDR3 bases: TGTGCCAGCAGCCCCCGCCTAGCGGGAGGGAGAAGAGATACGCAGTATTTT. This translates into CASSPRLAGGRRDTQYF.